This TCR beta chain was sequenced in a study of Ad26.COV2.S vaccination and SARS-CoV-2 variants. Overall study context: Each vaccinee took Ad26.COV2.S intramuscularly, once or twice 56 days apart. General study points: Spike-specific TCR breadth was greater after Ad26.COV2.S than placebo.

Details on this clone: The antigen is undetermined.

CDR1 SGHTA and CDR2 FQGNSA come from the germline V gene. J was trimmed by 2 bases and V by 4 bases; bases with no gene match: 11. The CDR3 is 16 residues long. This sample's treatment: some 20 received Ad26.COV2.S at low or high dose, single or two shots; 5 received placebo; per-sample allocation not given. Following the first vaccine or placebo injection, samples were taken on day 63. This Boston cohort included adults aged 18-55 years. The protocol was immunoSEQ multiplex PCR, while the TCRdb copy is restricted to in-frame clones and leaves out a portion. The table includes 200,000 to 300,000 clones, 70% to 90% detected once.

The chain uses TRBV7-2 and TRBJ2-7; 7 positions agree with TRBD1. The sample was peripheral blood, taken in a trial of Ad26.COV2.S vaccine versus placebo. The TCR originated in a person aged 18 to 65 who received the Ad26.COV2.S COVID-19 vaccine or a placebo. The CDR3 spells CASSSTPGQIPYEQYF. The CDR3 DNA reads TGTGCCAGCAGCTCAACTCCGGGACAGATCCCCTACGAGCAGTACTTC.